The next 11 T cell receptor beta chains were all read from a single sample in a study of CD8+CD57+ T cells in acquired aplastic anemia. Genomic DNA served as template for TCR beta VDJ and CDR3 profiling. TCRdb itself ran the reads through MiXCR, one entry per CDR3 protein. The sample has over 150,000 distinct CDR3 sequences; around 50% are singletons. Sequenced patients had shown CD8+CD57+ cell expansion by flow cytometry. The sequencing sample was made of sorted CD4+, CD8+, or CD8+CD57+ T cells (not recorded which) from PBMCs. All receptors derive from a human donor with aplastic anemia.

This clonotype was observed many times. The genes are TRBV13 and TRBJ2-4; perhaps TRBD1 as D (5 bases). The CDR3 sequence is 16 residues long. Germline V gene data show CDR1 as PRHDT and CDR2 as FYEKMQ (reference sequence). V lost 4 bases to trimming and J lost 0 bases, with 13 bases between them. The CDR3, as DNA: TGTGCCAGCAGCTCCTCTCAGGGTTTAGCCAAAAACATTCAGTACTTC. Translated, it gives CASSSSQGLAKNIQYF.

The chain combines TRBV25-1 with TRBJ2-5; 10 bases agree with TRBD2. The V gene's germline CDR1 is MGHDK and CDR2 SYGVNS. CDR3 size: 16 residues. The V and J ends lost 4 bases and 4 bases, in that order; junction bases with no gene match: 9. CDR3 sequence reads: CASSAPGLAVGETQYF. CDR3 DNA: TGTGCCAGCAGTGCCCCCGGACTAGCGGTTGGAGAGACCCAGTACTTC.

This clonotype was recorded a few times. CDR3 sequence reads: CAIRTLGPNSPLHF. As DNA, the CDR3 is TGTGCCATCAGGACCCTCGGACCTAATTCACCCCTCCACTTT. The genes are TRBV10-3 and TRBJ1-6; D is ambiguous. The germline V gene has CDR1 ENHRY and CDR2 SYGVKD. Trimming cost V 6 bases and J 6 bases, with 12 bases left between them. The CDR3 is 14 amino acids.

This sequence joins TRBV25-1 and TRBJ1-6, with no clear D. The V and J ends lost 3 bases and 10 bases respectively, with 10 bases between them. The CDR3 loop spans 13 amino acids. Germline-derived CDR1 and CDR2 are MGHDK and SYGVNS. The CDR3 DNA reads TGTGCCAGCAGTGATGTAGTGGGCTCACCCCTCCACTTT. It is translated as CASSDVVGSPLHF.

This clonotype was recorded many times. CDR3 region: CASSALGGADTEAFF. CDR3 in DNA: TGTGCCAGCAGTGCCCTGGGAGGGGCGGACACTGAAGCTTTCTTT. V and J are TRBV6-1 and TRBJ1-1, with D tentatively TRBD1 (5 bases). The length of the CDR3 is 15 residues. Trimming left V 4 bases short and J 3 bases short, with 15 bases between. Per the germline V gene, CDR1 is MNHNS and CDR2 is SASEGT.

The chain carries TRBV24-1 and TRBJ2-1; 10 nucleotides match TRBD2. CDR3 length: 16 amino acids. Looked up from germline, CDR1 is KGHDR and CDR2 is SFDVKD. V was clipped by 4 bases and J by 8 bases; unmatched bases: 10. The CDR3 DNA sequence: TGTGCCACCAGTGACCCTAGCGGGAGATTCCCCGATGAGCAGTTCTTC. This codes for CATSDPSGRFPDEQFF.

This sequence joins TRBV19 and TRBJ2-5; a weak D match, TRBD1 (6 bases). Per the germline V gene, CDR1 is LNHDA and CDR2 is SQIVND (reference sequence). There are 14 residues in the CDR3. V gave up 9 bases and J gave up 5 bases, with 19 bases separating them. CDR3 region: CASRAGQYKETQYF. CDR3 coding DNA: TGTGCCAGCAGGGCCGGACAGTATAAGGAGACCCAGTACTTC.

This clonotype was recorded many times. The chain joins TRBV4-3 to TRBJ1-5, with 7 positions matching TRBD1. The trim removed 0 bases at V and 6 bases at J, leaving 2 bases unmatched. CDR1 is LGHNA, CDR2 YSLEER, per germline. The CDR3 runs to 14 residues. Here the CDR3 DNA reads TGCGCCAGCAGCCAAGAACAGGGGATTCAGCCCCAGCATTTT. Amino acid sequence: CASSQEQGIQPQHF.

This clonotype has a count of ten or more. The V call is TRBV5-4, the J call TRBJ2-3; no reliable D call. Germline V lookup: CDR1 SGHNT, CDR2 YYREEE (reference sequence). The CDR3 is made up of 15 amino acids. Trimming left V 6 bases short and J 3 bases short, with 17 bases between. The DNA for the CDR3 is TGTGCCAGCACCTCTTCCGCAGTGATGACAGATACGCAGTATTTT. Protein sequence: CASTSSAVMTDTQYF.

The genes are TRBV20-1 and TRBJ2-5, with D possibly called TRBD1 or TRBD2 (5 bases each). Germline assignment: CDR1 DFQATT and CDR2 SNEGSKA (reference sequence). CDR3 length: 12 residues. Trimming pared 5 bases from V and 3 bases from J, leaving 10 bases between. CDR3 DNA: TGCAGTGCTGTGGGACGTGAAGAGACCCAGTACTTC. This translates into CSAVGREETQYF.

This clonotype was seen at least ten times. At one end, the junction sequence differs from germline, possibly due to a read error. The rearrangement joins TRBV7-7 to TRBJ2-1; D possibly corresponds to TRBD2 (5 bases). Germline V CDR1 and CDR2: SSHAT, FNYEAQ (reference sequence). The CDR3 contains 14 residues. Written as DNA, the CDR3 is TGTGCTAGCAGCTTAGGCACTAGAATAGGCGAGCAGTTCTTC. Its protein product is CASSLGTRIGEQFF.